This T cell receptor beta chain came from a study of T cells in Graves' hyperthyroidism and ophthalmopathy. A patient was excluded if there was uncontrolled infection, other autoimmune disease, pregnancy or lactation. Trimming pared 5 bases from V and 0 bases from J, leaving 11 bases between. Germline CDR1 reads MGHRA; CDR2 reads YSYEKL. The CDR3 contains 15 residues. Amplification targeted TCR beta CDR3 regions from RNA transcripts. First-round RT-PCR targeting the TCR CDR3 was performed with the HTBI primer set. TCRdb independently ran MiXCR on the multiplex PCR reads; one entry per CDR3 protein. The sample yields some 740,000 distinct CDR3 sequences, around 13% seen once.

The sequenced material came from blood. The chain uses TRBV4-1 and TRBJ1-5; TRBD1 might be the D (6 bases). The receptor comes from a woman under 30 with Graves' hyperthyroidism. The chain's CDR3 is CASSRGDGSNQPQHF. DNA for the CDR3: TGCGCCAGCAGCAGGGGGGATGGTAGCAATCAGCCCCAGCATTTT.